The rows below give T cell receptor beta chains drawn from one sample of a study of T cell repertoires in cytomegalovirus infection. TCRdb itself ran the reads through MiXCR, one entry per CDR3 protein. Of under 350,000 distinct CDR3 sequences listed, about 8.8% are singletons. Source material: PBMCs. These receptors all stem from a human donor in good health (CMV status not recorded). Some clones in this sample may be carry-over from other donors' samples. Each CDR3 is given without its conserved first and last residue. Each record gives: V gene, J gene, CDR3 length, CDR3 protein.

>TRBV6-6|TRBJ1-5|15
ASSPGQYSPGNQPQH
>TRBV3-1|TRBJ1-1|12
ASSQEEGTTEAF
>TRBV6-4|TRBJ2-2|13
ASSDSLTGTGELF
>TRBV7-2|TRBJ2-3|12
ASSFGPGTDTQY
>TRBV5-1|TRBJ1-1|13
ASSLALGADTEAF
>TRBV12-3/TRBV12-4|TRBJ2-2|12
ASSLEVAFGELF
>TRBV5-4|TRBJ2-1|11
ASSLVVDNEQF
>TRBV20-1|TRBJ2-3|12
SASSGTSTDTQY
>TRBV2|TRBJ2-3|11
AHSSQHGDTQY
>TRBV14|TRBJ2-5|11
ASSRDHQETQY
>TRBV28|TRBJ2-1|14
ASSLAGAQVRDEQF
>TRBV20-1|TRBJ2-3|18
SARPWGGTSGTTSTDTQY
>TRBV29-1|TRBJ2-3|12
SVLDRASTDTQY
>TRBV20-1|TRBJ2-1|13
SASTPLSSYNEQF
>TRBV29-1|TRBJ1-2|12
SVGPRQRFSGYT
>TRBV12-3/TRBV12-4|TRBJ1-2|11
ASSLGQKDGYT
>TRBV20-1|TRBJ1-5|12
SAKKPGQNQPQH
>TRBV9|TRBJ1-2|16
ASSGRGTGAWMLVGYT
>TRBV2|TRBJ2-2|12
ASSPITNTGELF
>TRBV18|TRBJ1-1|13
ASSPSRARDTEAF
>TRBV11-2|TRBJ1-1|13
ASSSTGDGNTEAF
>TRBV11-2|TRBJ2-2|11
ASRGANTGELF
>TRBV7-3|TRBJ2-3|15
ASSLSPSGGVTDTQY
>TRBV14|TRBJ1-1|10
ASSASGLGAF
>TRBV2|TRBJ1-2|11
ANLRTGNYGYT
>TRBV2|TRBJ1-1|13
ASVTGAQRTLKLF
>TRBV7-9|TRBJ2-3|13
ASSTRDRATDTQY
>TRBV3-1|TRBJ1-1|10
ASSQFGTEAF
>TRBV7-2|TRBJ2-3|14
ASSLEAGTSADTQY
>TRBV4-2|TRBJ1-4|12
ASSQSGQGEKLF
>TRBV9|TRBJ2-4|15
ASSASTSGEAKNIQY
>TRBV20-1|TRBJ2-5|13
SARDASGAQETQY
>TRBV12-3/TRBV12-4|TRBJ2-3|12
ASCPGTREDTQY
>TRBV7-9|TRBJ1-2|12
ASTPRRANYGYT
>TRBV10-3|TRBJ2-3|12
AISVGSHTDTQY
>TRBV15|TRBJ2-2|11
ATSGGWTGELF
>TRBV7-2|TRBJ2-4|16
ASSLNPVDIWTKNIQY
>TRBV20-1|TRBJ1-5|9
SVHSNQPQH
>TRBV7-9|TRBJ2-5|13
ASSLAETGTKTQY
>TRBV20-1|TRBJ1-2|10
SARRGSDGYT
>TRBV18|TRBJ2-1|14
ASSPDSPVSTSEQF